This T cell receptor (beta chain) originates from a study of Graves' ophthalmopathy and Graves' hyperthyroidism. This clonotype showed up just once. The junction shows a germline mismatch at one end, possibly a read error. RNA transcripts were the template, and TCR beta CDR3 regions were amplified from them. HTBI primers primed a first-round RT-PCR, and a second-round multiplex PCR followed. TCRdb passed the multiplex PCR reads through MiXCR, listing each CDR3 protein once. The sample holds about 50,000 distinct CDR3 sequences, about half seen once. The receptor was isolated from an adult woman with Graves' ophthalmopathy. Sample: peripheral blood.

The chain's CDR3 is CASCERTGYTIYF. The CDR3 coding sequence is TGTGCCAGCTGTGAGAGGACTGGATACACCATATATTTT. V and J are TRBV25-1 and TRBJ1-3; D not resolved. Germline V gene lookup returns CDR1 MGHDK and CDR2 SYGVNS. This CDR3 is built from 13 residues.